This TCR beta chain is drawn from a study of shared clonotypes between healthy human individuals. Study-level points and caveats: Non-shared clonotypes displayed generation probabilities falling below those of clonotypes present in all four donors. Several donors had about 5% of their naive CD4 clonotypes in common.

Selected positively for CCR7 and CD45RO-negative, naive CD8 cells excluded terminally differentiated effector memory CD45RA+ cells. Data came from immunoSEQ multiplex PCR; TCRdb stores just in-frame clones and leaves some out. This sample has about 820,000 clones, with approximately 92% found just once. With regard to this clone: Its target is not known.

The germline V gene encodes CDR1 SQVTM and CDR2 ANQGSEA. This CDR3 is built from 14 residues. V was shortened by 0 bases and J by 0 bases, with 8 bases between the two germline ends. Specimen: naive CD8+ T cells sorted from blood. The receptor was derived from a man aged 25 to 40 in good health. V gene TRBV29-1 combines with J gene TRBJ1-2; D gene uncertain. CDR3 nucleotide sequence: TGCAGCGTTGAAGATTGGGATTCTAACTATGGCTACACCTTC. Amino acids: CSVEDWDSNYGYTF.